This TCR beta chain derives from a study of Ad26.COV2.S vaccination and SARS-CoV-2 variants. This clone was picked up a small number of times. V lost 2 bases and J lost 8, with 18 bases in between. Per the germline V gene, CDR1 is KGHSH and CDR2 is LQKENI. This CDR3 has 15 residues. Here immunoSEQ multiplex PCR was the method, and the copy in TCRdb shows in-frame clones only, minus some. The table shows 380,000 or so clones, with 83% occurring only once. Treatment in this sample: roughly 18 received Ad26.COV2.S at low or high dose, single or two shots; roughly five received placebo; per-sample allocation not given. Collection of the samples took place on day 63 after the first injection of vaccine or placebo.

The origin of this receptor is a person between 18 and 59 years old who received the Ad26.COV2.S COVID-19 vaccine or a placebo. The J gene is TRBJ1-2, the V gene TRBV18, with TRBD1 as a possible D gene (5 bases). Sequences were derived from peripheral blood, sampled in a trial of Ad26.COV2.S vaccine versus placebo. CDR3 DNA: TGTGCCAGCTCACCAACCGGGGACCCCTCCATGGGCTACACCTTC. Residues: CASSPTGDPSMGYTF. The whole variable domain, filled in from reference TRBV18 and TRBJ1-2, reads NAGVMQNPRHLVRRRGQEARLRCSPMKGHSHVYWYRQLPEEGLKFMVYLQKENIIDESGMPKERFSAEFPKEGPSILRIQQVVRGDSAAYFCASSPTGDPSMGYTFGSGTRLTVV.